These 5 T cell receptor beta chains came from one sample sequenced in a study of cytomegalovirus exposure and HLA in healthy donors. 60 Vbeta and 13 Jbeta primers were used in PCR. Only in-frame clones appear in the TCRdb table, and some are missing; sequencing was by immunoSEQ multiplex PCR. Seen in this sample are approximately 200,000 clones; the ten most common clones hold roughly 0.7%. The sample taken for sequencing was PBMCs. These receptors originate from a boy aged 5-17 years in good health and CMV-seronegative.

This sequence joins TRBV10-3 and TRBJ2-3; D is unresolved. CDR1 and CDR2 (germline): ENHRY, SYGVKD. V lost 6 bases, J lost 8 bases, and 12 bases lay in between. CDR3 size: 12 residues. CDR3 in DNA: TGTGCCATCAGGGCCCTGGTTGGTACGCAGTATTTT. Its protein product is CAIRALVGTQYF.

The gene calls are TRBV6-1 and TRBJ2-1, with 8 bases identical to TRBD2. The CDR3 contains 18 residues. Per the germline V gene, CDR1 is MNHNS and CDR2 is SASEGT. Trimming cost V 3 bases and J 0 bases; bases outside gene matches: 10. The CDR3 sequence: CASSDGRGGLSSYNEQFF. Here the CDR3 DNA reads TGTGCCAGCAGTGACGGTCGGGGGGGACTAAGCTCCTACAATGAGCAGTTCTTC.

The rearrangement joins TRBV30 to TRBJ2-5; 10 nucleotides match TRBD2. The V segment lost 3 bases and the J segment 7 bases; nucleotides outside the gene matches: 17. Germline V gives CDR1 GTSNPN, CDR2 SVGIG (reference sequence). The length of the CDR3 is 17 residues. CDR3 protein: CAWRAPPSGGLSGTQYF. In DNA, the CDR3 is TGTGCCTGGAGGGCCCCACCTAGCGGGGGACTCAGTGGGACCCAGTACTTC. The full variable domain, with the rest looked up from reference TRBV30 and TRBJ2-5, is SQTIHQWPATLVQPVGSPLSLECTVEGTSNPNLYWYRQAAGRGLQLLFYSVGIGQISSEVPQNLSASRPQDRQFILSSKKLLLSDSGFYLCAWRAPPSGGLSGTQYFGPGTRLLVL.

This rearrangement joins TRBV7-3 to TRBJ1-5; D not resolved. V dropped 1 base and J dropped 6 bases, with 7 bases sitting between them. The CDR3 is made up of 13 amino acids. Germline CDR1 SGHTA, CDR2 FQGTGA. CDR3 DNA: TGTGCCAGCAGCTTAAGTTGGAGTCAGCCCCAGCATTTT. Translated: CASSLSWSQPQHF.

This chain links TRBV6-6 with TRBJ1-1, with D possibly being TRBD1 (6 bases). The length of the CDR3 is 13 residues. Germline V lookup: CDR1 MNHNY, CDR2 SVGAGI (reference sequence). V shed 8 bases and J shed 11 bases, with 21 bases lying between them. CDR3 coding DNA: TGTGCCAGCCCAAGGGGGGGGGCGCGGGTGGCTTTCTTT. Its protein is CASPRGGARVAFF.